The 18 T cell receptor beta chains in this list originate from one sample, sequenced in a study of T cells in Graves' hyperthyroidism and ophthalmopathy. TCR beta CDR3 region amplification was performed from RNA transcripts. First-round RT-PCR targeting the TCR CDR3 was performed with the HTBI primer set. TCRdb fed the multiplex PCR reads into MiXCR, producing one record per CDR3 protein. The repertoire holds about 510,000 distinct CDR3 sequences, with roughly 45% as singletons. The sample was peripheral blood or thyroid tissue (not recorded which). These receptor sequences come from an adult woman with Graves' disease, either hyperthyroidism or ophthalmopathy (not recorded which).

This clonotype appeared once. This chain uses TRBV4-1 with TRBJ1-1; D might be TRBD1 (6 bases). V shed 2 bases and J shed 2 bases, with 9 bases lying between them. Germline V gene lookup returns CDR1 MGHRA and CDR2 YSYEKL. The CDR3 length is 14 residues. CDR3 sequence reads: CASSQQGTNTEAFF. The CDR3 DNA follows: TGCGCCAGCAGCCAACAGGGGACAAACACTGAAGCTTTCTTT.

This clonotype has only a few counts. The CDR3 nucleotides are TGTGCCACGCTACAACCCCAGGGGAGTCTCACCTTC. Translating it yields CATLQPQGSLTF. The chain uses TRBV28 and TRBJ1-2; D may be TRBD1 (6 bases). Germline CDR1 reads MDHEN; CDR2 reads SYDVKM. Trimming took 10 bases from V and 13 from J, leaving 22 bases between them. The CDR3 sequence is 12 residues long.

This clonotype came up many times. This chain joins TRBV7-3 and TRBJ2-3, with 9 bases that match TRBD1. The length of the CDR3 is 15 residues. Trimming removed 3 bases from V and 0 bases from J; junction bases left unmatched: 1. Looked up from germline, CDR1 is SGHTA and CDR2 is FQGTGA. CDR3 in DNA: TGTGCCAGCAGCTTGGGACAGGGTAGCACAGATACGCAGTATTTT. It translates to CASSLGQGSTDTQYF.

This clonotype appeared a single time. This rearrangement joins TRBV19 to TRBJ2-5, with 12 bases fitting TRBD2. CDR3 length: 14 amino acids. Looked up from germline, CDR1 is LNHDA and CDR2 is SQIVND (reference sequence). V lost 8 bases, J lost 4 bases, and 5 bases stayed unmatched. Here the CDR3 reads CASAQGLAGETQYF. CDR3 coding DNA: TGTGCCAGTGCTCAGGGACTAGCGGGAGAGACCCAGTACTTC.

The chain links TRBV29-1 to TRBJ2-2; 12 bases align to TRBD2. The trim removed 8 bases at V and 7 bases at J, leaving 17 bases unmatched. In germline, CDR1 is SQVTM, CDR2 ANQGSEA. This CDR3 is built from 17 residues. The CDR3 here is CSLYHSPSGRASGELFF. In nucleotides, the CDR3 is TGCAGCCTTTACCACTCGCCTAGCGGGAGGGCTAGCGGGGAGCTGTTTTTT.

The chain carries TRBV20-1 and TRBJ1-6; unclear D gene. Looked up from germline, CDR1 is DFQATT and CDR2 is SNEGSKA (reference sequence). The CDR3 sequence is 8 residues long. Trimming removed 7 bases from V and 13 bases from J, with 5 bases in between. The CDR3 DNA is TGCAGTGTCCGTCCCCTCCACTTT. Its protein is CSVRPLHF.

The CDR3 sequence is CASSSPQQGREETQYF. CDR3 in DNA: TGCGCCAGCAGCTCCCCCCAACAGGGGAGGGAAGAGACCCAGTACTTC. This chain connects TRBV5-1 to TRBJ2-5; D is possibly TRBD1 or TRBD2 (7 bases each). This CDR3 has 16 residues. Germline assignment: CDR1 SGHRS and CDR2 YFSETQ. V dropped 3 bases and J dropped 3 bases, with 18 bases sitting between them.

The chain has TRBV12-3 or TRBV12-4 and TRBJ1-1; D is unclear. CDR3 size: 13 residues. Trimming took 7 bases from V and 1 from J, leaving 10 bases between them. The CDR3 is CASTSVENTEAFF. CDR3 coding DNA: TGTGCCAGCACCTCCGTAGAGAACACTGAAGCTTTCTTT.

V usage is TRBV14 and J usage is TRBJ1-3; no definite D call. CDR1 is SGHDN and CDR2 is FVKESK in the germline V gene. This CDR3 has 13 residues. The V and J ends lost 2 bases and 8 bases respectively, with 10 bases between them. The CDR3 coding sequence is TGTGCCAGCAGCCAATCTTTTCCGGACACCATATATTTT. Translating gives CASSQSFPDTIYF.

The sample holds a few counts of this clonotype. This chain links TRBV28 with TRBJ2-7, with 9 bases that match TRBD1. Per the germline V gene, CDR1 is MDHEN and CDR2 is SYDVKM. With V trimmed by 10 bases and J by 6 bases, 13 bases remained unmatched. This CDR3 region has 14 residues. CDR3 protein: CATITNRGLGEQYF. CDR3 nucleotide sequence: TGTGCCACCATTACGAACAGGGGGCTGGGCGAGCAGTACTTC.

This clonotype was detected only a few times. The gene calls are TRBV4-1 and TRBJ2-5, with D possibly TRBD1 on 6 matching bases. The CDR3 is 15 residues long. Trimming took 0 bases from V and 6 from J, leaving 14 bases between them. The germline CDR1 and CDR2 sequences are MGHRA and YSYEKL. Here the CDR3 reads CASSQETQGLKTQYF. The CDR3 nucleotides read TGCGCCAGCAGCCAAGAGACGCAGGGGTTAAAGACCCAGTACTTC.

A few counts support this clonotype. CDR3 residues: CASRLDRGRLGELFF. The CDR3, as DNA: TGTGCCAGCAGACTGGACAGGGGGCGCCTCGGGGAGCTGTTTTTT. This chain links TRBV7-2 with TRBJ2-2; 11 bases are a match to TRBD1. CDR3 length: 15 residues. From germline, CDR1 is SGHTA and CDR2 FQGNSA. V lost 6 bases to trimming and J lost 7 bases; unmatched junction nucleotides: 7. The full variable domain, with the rest looked up from reference TRBV7-2 and TRBJ2-2, is GAGVSQSPSNKVTEKGKDVELRCDPISGHTALYWYRQSLGQGLEFLIYFQGNSAPDKSGLPSDRFSAERTGGSVSTLTIQRTQQEDSAVYLCASRLDRGRLGELFFGEGSRLTVL.

The rearrangement links TRBV10-2 to TRBJ2-7; 7 bases agree with TRBD1. Per the germline V gene, CDR1 is WSHSY and CDR2 is SAAADI. This CDR3 contains 12 residues. V shed 7 bases and J 6 bases; nucleotides not matched to a gene: 6. CDR3 in DNA: TGCGCCAGCACCCAGCCAGGGGGCGAGCAGTACTTC. This encodes CASTQPGGEQYF.

The gene calls are TRBV13 and TRBJ2-2; 7 bases align to TRBD1. This CDR3 contains 15 residues. Germline CDR1 and CDR2: PRHDT and FYEKMQ (reference sequence). Trimming removed 5 bases from V and 3 bases from J; junction bases left unmatched: 6. This chain's CDR3 is CASSRQGRDTGELFF. As DNA, the CDR3 is TGTGCCAGCAGCCGACAGGGTCGCGACACCGGGGAGCTGTTTTTT.

The table lists this clonotype with many counts. V usage is TRBV2 and J usage is TRBJ1-5; D is uncertain. The V gene's germline CDR1 is SNHLY and CDR2 FYNNEI. The CDR3 spans 13 residues. Trimming took 2 bases from V and 5 from J, leaving 7 bases between them. The CDR3 DNA follows: TGTGCCAGCAGTGAAACAGCGGATCAGCCCCAGCATTTT. It translates to CASSETADQPQHF.

At least ten counts were recorded for this clonotype. The chain couples TRBV20-1 to TRBJ2-5; a weak D match, TRBD1 (6 bases). CDR1 is DFQATT and CDR2 is SNEGSKA in the germline V gene (reference sequence). This CDR3 has 14 residues. Trimming took 1 base from V and 5 from J, leaving 14 bases between them. In DNA form, the CDR3 reads TGCAGTGCTAGAGTGGCAGGGGTGTTGGAGACCCAGTACTTC. Amino acid sequence: CSARVAGVLETQYF.

In this sample, this clonotype turned up a few times. This chain connects TRBV10-3 to TRBJ2-7, with D possibly being TRBD2 (6 bases). V was trimmed by 4 bases and J by 0 bases, leaving 7 bases between them. This CDR3 has 13 residues. Per the germline V gene, CDR1 is ENHRY and CDR2 is SYGVKD. CDR3 sequence: CAISGRASYEQYF. The CDR3 nucleotides read TGTGCCATCAGTGGGAGGGCCTCCTACGAGCAGTACTTC.

The V gene is TRBV10-1, the J gene TRBJ2-5; 14 positions match TRBD2. The CDR3 covers 16 residues. Germline CDR1 reads WNHNN; CDR2 reads SYGVQD (reference sequence). V lost 4 bases and J lost 5; bases outside the gene matches: 6. The CDR3 bases are TGCGCCAGCAGTGGGGGGACTAGCGGGAGAATGGAGACCCAGTACTTC. Translated, it gives CASSGGTSGRMETQYF.